The clone carrying this T cell receptor beta chain was found a few times. Its target is not known. Here the gene names and germline are mouse. The read ends 1 residue shy of where the CDR3 ends; the end is completed using the germline J gene. The time point here: mouse harvest day 7 after allogeneic transplant. Each mouse received 10^7 T-cell-depleted marrow cells plus 10^6 splenic CD5+ T cells by tail vein. This mouse GVHD model was MHC-mismatched B6 to BALB/c, profiled day 7 or 14. The record originates from a study of tissue T cells after allogeneic stem cell transplantation. Study observations and caveats: Anatomically similar tissues had similar TCR repertoires within each patient. Few T cell clones were shared across patients, but motif clusters showed tissue-specific shared signatures.

CDR3 sequences, V/J genes, frequencies and template counts came from survey-depth TCRbeta sequencing. Sequenced by immunoSEQ multiplex PCR; TCRdb stores in-frame clones only, minus some. Of 9,500 or so clones listed, approximately 47% were seen once; the top ten hold 1.3% to 1.5%. CDR3 length: 13 residues. Trimming pared 3 bases from V and 4 bases from J, leaving 7 bases between. In germline, CDR1 is KGHPV, CDR2 FQNQEV (reference sequence). The V gene is TRBV26, the J gene TRBJ1-3; D perhaps matches TRBD1 (6 bases). This clonotype was sampled from a female BALB/c mouse given C57BL/6 T cells with graft-versus-host disease after an allogeneic hematopoietic cell transplant. Sequenced input: skin. The CDR3 DNA, read in part, is TGTGCCAGCAGTCTCAGGGGAGGAAATACGCTCTAT. This encodes CASSLRGGNTLY. The whole CDR3 region reads CASSLRGGNTLYF.